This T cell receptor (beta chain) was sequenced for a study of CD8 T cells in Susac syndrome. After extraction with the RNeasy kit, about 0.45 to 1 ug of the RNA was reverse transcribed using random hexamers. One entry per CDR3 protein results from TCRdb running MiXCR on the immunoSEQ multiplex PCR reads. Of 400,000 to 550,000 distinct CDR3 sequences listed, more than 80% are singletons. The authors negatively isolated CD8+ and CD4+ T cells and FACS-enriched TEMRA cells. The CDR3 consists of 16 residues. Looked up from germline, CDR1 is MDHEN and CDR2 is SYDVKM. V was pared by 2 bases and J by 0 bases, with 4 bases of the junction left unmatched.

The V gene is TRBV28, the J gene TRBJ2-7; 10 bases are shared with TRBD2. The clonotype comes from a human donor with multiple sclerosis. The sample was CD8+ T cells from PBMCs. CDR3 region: CASSLRASGSSYEQYF. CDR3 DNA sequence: TGTGCCAGCAGTTTAAGGGCTAGCGGGAGCTCCTACGAGCAGTACTTC.